The 11 T cell receptor beta chains below come from one sample, sequenced in a study of cytomegalovirus exposure and HLA in healthy donors. Profiling relied on immunoSEQ multiplex PCR, and the TCRdb table lists in-frame clones only, not all of them. This sample yields tens of thousands of clones, of which about 88% are seen a single time; approximately 6.7% belongs to the top ten. Sequencing input: PBMCs. These receptors came from a young woman in good health and CMV-seronegative.

The chain has TRBV11-2 and TRBJ2-5, with D perhaps matching TRBD2 (6 bases). Germline V gene lookup returns CDR1 SGHAT and CDR2 FQNNGV. The CDR3 spans 14 residues. V was pared by 4 bases and J by 6 bases, with 15 bases between. CDR3 amino acids: CASSYPPGTQTQYF. Here the CDR3 DNA reads TGTGCCAGCAGCTACCCGCCCGGGACTCAGACCCAGTACTTC.

This clone has a handful of counts. DNA for the CDR3: TGTGCCAGCAGTGATCGGACAGGGAGATCATCGGCTTTCTTT. Translating gives CASSDRTGRSSAFF. This chain joins TRBV2 and TRBJ1-1; 8 bases match TRBD1. The CDR3 sequence is 14 residues long. Per germline, CDR1 SNHLY and CDR2 FYNNEI. V shed 3 bases, J shed 11 bases, and the junction held 11 bases outside the gene matches.

The J gene is TRBJ2-1, the V gene TRBV28; 7 bases fit TRBD2. CDR1 MDHEN and CDR2 SYDVKM come from the germline V gene. V shed 3 bases, J shed 4 bases, and the junction held 15 bases outside the gene matches. This CDR3 spans 18 amino acids. CDR3 loop: CASSFCPQAAGPYNEQFF. Written as DNA, the CDR3 is TGTGCCAGCAGTTTTTGTCCCCAGGCAGCGGGGCCTTACAATGAGCAGTTCTTC.

Only a few counts were recorded for this clone. The V gene is TRBV30, the J gene TRBJ2-7; 9 bases line up with TRBD2. V was pared by 5 bases and J by 5 bases, with 10 bases of the junction left unmatched. The CDR3 has 14 residues. Germline assignment: CDR1 GTSNPN and CDR2 SVGIG (reference sequence). The DNA for the CDR3 is TGTGCCTGGTTAGCGGGAGAAGGTATCAACGAGCAGTACTTC. Translating it yields CAWLAGEGINEQYF.

As regards this clone: The germline gene is not matched at one end of the junction; a read error may be the cause. This chain connects TRBV11-3 to TRBJ2-1; D is undetermined. Germline V gene data show CDR1 as SGHNT and CDR2 as YENEEA. This CDR3 region has 15 residues. CDR3 in DNA: TGCGCCAGCAGCTTAGTGCCTGGAGATGGTCGTGAGCAGTTCTTC. Translated, it gives CASSLVPGDGREQFF.

The chain combines TRBV5-6 with TRBJ1-4; 9 bases match TRBD1. CDR1 is SGHDT and CDR2 is YYEEEE in the germline V gene. Trimming removed 3 bases from V and 5 bases from J; junction bases left unmatched: 5. The CDR3 contains 15 residues. CDR3 loop: CASSSSDRGNEKLFF. CDR3 coding DNA: TGTGCCAGCAGCTCCTCAGACAGGGGGAATGAAAAACTGTTTTTT. The whole variable domain, remainder taken from reference TRBV5-6 and TRBJ1-4, is DAGVTQSPTHLIKTRGQQVTLRCSPKSGHDTVSWYQQALGQGPQFIFQYYEEEERQRGNFPDRFSGHQFPNYSSELNVNALLLGDSALYLCASSSSDRGNEKLFFGSGTQLSVL.

The chain has TRBV4-1 and TRBJ1-1; D uncertain. The CDR3 consists of 14 residues. The germline gives CDR1 MGHRA, CDR2 YSYEKL. V gave up 1 base and J gave up 0 bases, with 6 bases separating them. The CDR3 nucleotides read TGCGCCAGCAGCCAAGGGGCAATGAACACTGAAGCTTTCTTT. Translation gives CASSQGAMNTEAFF.

The rearrangement links TRBV28 to TRBJ2-7; 9 bases are shared with TRBD1. Germline lookup yields CDR1 MDHEN and CDR2 SYDVKM. CDR3 length equals 15 residues. V lost 5 bases, J lost 3 bases, and 8 bases stayed unmatched. CDR3: CASSPGTGKVYEQYF. The CDR3 region has the DNA TGTGCCAGCAGTCCCGGGACAGGGAAAGTCTACGAGCAGTACTTC.

By share, this clone counts as medium-sized (0.01 to 0.1%). This chain connects TRBV4-3 to TRBJ2-2; TRBD2 agrees at 13 bases. Germline lookup yields CDR1 LGHNA and CDR2 YSLEER. This CDR3 spans 18 amino acids. With V trimmed by 0 bases and J by 4 bases, 5 bases remained unmatched. As DNA, the CDR3 is TGCGCCAGCAGCCAAGACGGACTAGCGGGAGAGGTCACCGGGGAGCTGTTTTTT. It codes for CASSQDGLAGEVTGELFF.

This rearrangement joins TRBV7-9 to TRBJ2-1; D remains ambiguous. Germline assignment: CDR1 SEHNR and CDR2 FQNEAQ (reference sequence). V dropped 1 base and J dropped 9 bases, with 13 bases sitting between them. This CDR3 region has 14 residues. As DNA, the CDR3 is TGTGCCAGCAGCTTAGATCCGGGTATTCCTGAGCAGTTCTTC. Translation gives CASSLDPGIPEQFF.

This clone came up a few times. This chain links TRBV19 with TRBJ1-4; 8 bases agree with TRBD1. CDR1 and CDR2 (germline): LNHDA, SQIVND (reference sequence). After removal of 6 bases from V and 5 bases from J, the junction contained 11 bases not matched to a gene. This CDR3 region has 16 residues. DNA of the CDR3: TGTGCCAGTAGCCGTGGCAGGGGGCGAAGCAATGAAAAACTGTTTTTT. This translates into CASSRGRGRSNEKLFF.